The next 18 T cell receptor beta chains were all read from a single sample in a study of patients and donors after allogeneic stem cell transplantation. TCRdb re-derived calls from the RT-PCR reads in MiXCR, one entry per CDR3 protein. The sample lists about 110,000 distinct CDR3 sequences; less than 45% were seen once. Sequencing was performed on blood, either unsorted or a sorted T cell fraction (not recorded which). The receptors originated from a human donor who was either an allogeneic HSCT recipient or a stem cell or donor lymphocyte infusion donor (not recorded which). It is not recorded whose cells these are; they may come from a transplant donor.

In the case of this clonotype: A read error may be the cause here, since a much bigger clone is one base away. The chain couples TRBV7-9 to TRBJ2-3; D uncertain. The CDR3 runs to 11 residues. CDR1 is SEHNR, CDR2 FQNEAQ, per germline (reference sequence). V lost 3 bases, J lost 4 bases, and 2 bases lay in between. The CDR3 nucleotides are TGTGCCAGCAGCTTCGCAGATACGCAGTATTTT. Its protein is CASSFADTQYF.

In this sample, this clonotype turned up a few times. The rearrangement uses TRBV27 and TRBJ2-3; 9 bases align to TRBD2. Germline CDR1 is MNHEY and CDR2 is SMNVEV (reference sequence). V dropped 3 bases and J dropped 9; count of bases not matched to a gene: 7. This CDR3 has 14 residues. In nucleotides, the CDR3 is TGTGCCAGCAGTTTTGGTGCGGGAGGGCCCACGCAGTATTTT. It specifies CASSFGAGGPTQYF.

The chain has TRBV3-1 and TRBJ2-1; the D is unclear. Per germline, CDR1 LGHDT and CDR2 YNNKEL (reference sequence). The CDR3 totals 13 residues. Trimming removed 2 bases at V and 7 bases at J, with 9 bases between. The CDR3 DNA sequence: TGTGCCAGCAGCCAATACAGTGGTAATGAGCAGTTCTTC. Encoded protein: CASSQYSGNEQFF.

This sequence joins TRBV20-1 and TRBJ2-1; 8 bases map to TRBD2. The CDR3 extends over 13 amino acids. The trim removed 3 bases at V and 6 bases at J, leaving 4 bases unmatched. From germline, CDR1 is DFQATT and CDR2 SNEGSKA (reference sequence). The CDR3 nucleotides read TGCAGTGCTAGGATAGCGGGACGCAATGAGCAGTTCTTC. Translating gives CSARIAGRNEQFF.

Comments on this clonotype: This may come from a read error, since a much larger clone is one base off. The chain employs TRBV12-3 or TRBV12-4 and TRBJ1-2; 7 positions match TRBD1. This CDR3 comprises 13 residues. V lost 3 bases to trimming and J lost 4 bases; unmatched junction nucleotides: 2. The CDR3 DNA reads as TGTGCCAGCAGTTTCGGGACAGCCTATGGCTACACCTTC. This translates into CASSFGTAYGYTF.

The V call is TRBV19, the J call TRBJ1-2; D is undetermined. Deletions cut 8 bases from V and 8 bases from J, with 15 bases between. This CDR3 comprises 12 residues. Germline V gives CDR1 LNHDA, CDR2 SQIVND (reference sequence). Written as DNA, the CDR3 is TGTGCCAGTCGTCCCACCGACGGAGGCTACACCTTC. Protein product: CASRPTDGGYTF.

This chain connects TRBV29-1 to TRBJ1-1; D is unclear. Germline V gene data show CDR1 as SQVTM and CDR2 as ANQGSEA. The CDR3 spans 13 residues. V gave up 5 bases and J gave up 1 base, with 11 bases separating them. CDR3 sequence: CSVSGVKNTEAFF. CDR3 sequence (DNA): TGCAGCGTTAGCGGTGTAAAGAACACTGAAGCTTTCTTT.

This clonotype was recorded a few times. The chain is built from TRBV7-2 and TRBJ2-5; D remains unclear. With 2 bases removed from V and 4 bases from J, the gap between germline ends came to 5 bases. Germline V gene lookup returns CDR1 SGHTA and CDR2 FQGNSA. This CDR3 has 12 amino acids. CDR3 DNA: TGTGCCAGCAGCTTAAGGTTAGAGACCCAGTACTTC. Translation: CASSLRLETQYF. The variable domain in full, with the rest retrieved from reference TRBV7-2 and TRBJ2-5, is GAGVSQSPSNKVTEKGKDVELRCDPISGHTALYWYRQSLGQGLEFLIYFQGNSAPDKSGLPSDRFSAERTGGSVSTLTIQRTQQEDSAVYLCASSLRLETQYFGPGTRLLVL.

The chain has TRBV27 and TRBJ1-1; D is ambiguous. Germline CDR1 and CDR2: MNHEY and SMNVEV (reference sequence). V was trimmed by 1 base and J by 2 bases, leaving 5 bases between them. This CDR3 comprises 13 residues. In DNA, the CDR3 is TGTGCCAGCAGTTTATATCTAAACACTGAAGCTTTCTTT. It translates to CASSLYLNTEAFF.

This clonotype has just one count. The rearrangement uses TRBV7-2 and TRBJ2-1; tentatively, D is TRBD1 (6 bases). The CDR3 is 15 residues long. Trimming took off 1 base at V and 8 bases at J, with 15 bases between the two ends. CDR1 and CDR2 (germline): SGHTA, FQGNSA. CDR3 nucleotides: TGTGCCAGCAGCTTAGGCCCTTATAACAGGGATGAGCAGTTCTTC. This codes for CASSLGPYNRDEQFF.

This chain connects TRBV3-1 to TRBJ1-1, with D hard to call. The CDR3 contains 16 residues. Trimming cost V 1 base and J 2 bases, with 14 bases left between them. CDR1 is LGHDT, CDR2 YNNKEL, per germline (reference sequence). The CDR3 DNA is TGTGCCAGCAGCCAAGTTCAGCGGGCGGGTAACACTGAAGCTTTCTTT. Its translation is CASSQVQRAGNTEAFF.

The CDR3, as DNA: TGTGCCAGCAGCCCCCGGGTCCAAAACACCATATATTTT. Encoded protein: CASSPRVQNTIYF. The gene calls are TRBV27 and TRBJ1-3; D is unresolved. V was shortened by 6 bases and J by 6 bases, with 12 bases between the two germline ends. Per the germline V gene, CDR1 is MNHEY and CDR2 is SMNVEV (reference sequence). The CDR3 consists of 13 residues.

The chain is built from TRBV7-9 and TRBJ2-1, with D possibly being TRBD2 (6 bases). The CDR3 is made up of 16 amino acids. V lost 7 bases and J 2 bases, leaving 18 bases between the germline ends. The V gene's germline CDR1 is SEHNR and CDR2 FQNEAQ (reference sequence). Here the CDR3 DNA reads TGTGCCAGCATCGCTATAACTAGCCGTACCTACAATGAGCAGTTCTTC. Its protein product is CASIAITSRTYNEQFF.

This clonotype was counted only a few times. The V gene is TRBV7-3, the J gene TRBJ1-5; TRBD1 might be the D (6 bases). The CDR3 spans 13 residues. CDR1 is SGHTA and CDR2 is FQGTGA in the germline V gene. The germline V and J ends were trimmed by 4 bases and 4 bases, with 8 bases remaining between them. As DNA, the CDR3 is TGTGCCAGCAGCTCGGACAGAAATCAGCCCCAGCATTTT. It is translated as CASSSDRNQPQHF.

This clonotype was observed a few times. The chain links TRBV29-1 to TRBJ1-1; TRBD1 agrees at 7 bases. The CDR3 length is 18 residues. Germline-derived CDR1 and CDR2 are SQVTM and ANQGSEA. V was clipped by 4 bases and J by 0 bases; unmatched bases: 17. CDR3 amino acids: CSVAETWDRIFMNTEAFF. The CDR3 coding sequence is TGCAGCGTTGCGGAAACGTGGGACAGAATTTTTATGAACACTGAAGCTTTCTTT.

CDR3 bases: TGTGCCACCAGTGGGCAGGGCGACACCGGGGAGCTGTTTTTT. Amino acids: CATSGQGDTGELFF. J is TRBJ2-2 and V is TRBV24-1; possible D gene TRBD1, 5 bases. CDR1 is KGHDR and CDR2 is SFDVKD in the germline V gene. The CDR3 runs 14 residues. Trimming cost V 5 bases and J 3 bases, with 9 bases left between them.

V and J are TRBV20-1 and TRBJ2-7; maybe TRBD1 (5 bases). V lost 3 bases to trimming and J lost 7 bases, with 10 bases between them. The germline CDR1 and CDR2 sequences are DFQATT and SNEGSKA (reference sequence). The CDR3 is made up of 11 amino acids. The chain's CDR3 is CSASGAREQYF. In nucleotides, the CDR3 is TGCAGTGCTAGTGGGGCGCGGGAGCAGTACTTC.

The CDR3 reads CASSERGTFNQPQHF. CDR3 DNA: TGCGCCAGCAGTGAGAGGGGGACATTCAATCAGCCCCAGCATTTT. This sequence joins TRBV10-2 and TRBJ1-5; the D gene is possibly TRBD1 (6 bases). This CDR3 comprises 15 residues. The V gene lost 2 bases and the J gene lost 3 bases, with 11 bases spanning the gap. In germline, CDR1 is WSHSY, CDR2 SAAADI.